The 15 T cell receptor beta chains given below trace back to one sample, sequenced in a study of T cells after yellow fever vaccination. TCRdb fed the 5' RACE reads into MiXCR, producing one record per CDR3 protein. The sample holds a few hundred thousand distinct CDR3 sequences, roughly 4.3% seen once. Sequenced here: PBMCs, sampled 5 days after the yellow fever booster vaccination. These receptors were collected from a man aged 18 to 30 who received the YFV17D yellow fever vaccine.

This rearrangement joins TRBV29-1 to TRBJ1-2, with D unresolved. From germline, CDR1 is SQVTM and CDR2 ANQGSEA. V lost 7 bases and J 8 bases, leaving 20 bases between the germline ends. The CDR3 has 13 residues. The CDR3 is CSAHHGVPGGYTF. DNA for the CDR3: TGCAGCGCTCACCATGGAGTGCCGGGAGGCTACACCTTC.

The CDR3, as DNA: TGTGCCAGCAGCCAAGGATACAGACTAGCGGGGGTTCCGACCGGGGAGCTGTTTTTT. Translating gives CASSQGYRLAGVPTGELFF. The chain recombines TRBV3-1 with TRBJ2-2; 12 positions agree with TRBD2. J lost 5 bases, V lost 1 base, and 11 bases had no gene match. The CDR3 is 19 amino acids. Germline V CDR1 and CDR2: LGHDT, YNNKEL (reference sequence).

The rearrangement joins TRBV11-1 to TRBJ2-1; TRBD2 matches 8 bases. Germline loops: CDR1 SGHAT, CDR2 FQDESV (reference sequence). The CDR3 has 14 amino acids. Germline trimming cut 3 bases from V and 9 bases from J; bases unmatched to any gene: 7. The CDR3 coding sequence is TGTGCCAGCAGCTTGGGCGGGGGGTGGACTGAGCAGTTCTTC. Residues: CASSLGGGWTEQFF.

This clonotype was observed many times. CDR3 DNA sequence: TGTGCCAGCAGCTGGGGATGGAACTACGAGCAGTACTTC. Translation: CASSWGWNYEQYF. The chain has TRBV4-2 and TRBJ2-7, with unresolved D. V lost 5 bases and J 3 bases, leaving 11 bases between the germline ends. The CDR3 runs to 13 residues. Per the germline V gene, CDR1 is LGHNA and CDR2 is YNFKEQ.

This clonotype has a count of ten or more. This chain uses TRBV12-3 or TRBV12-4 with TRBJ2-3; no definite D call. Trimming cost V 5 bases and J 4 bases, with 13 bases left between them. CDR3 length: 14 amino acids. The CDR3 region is CASSQPLSADTQYF. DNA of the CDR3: TGTGCCAGCAGTCAACCCCTGAGCGCAGATACGCAGTATTTT.

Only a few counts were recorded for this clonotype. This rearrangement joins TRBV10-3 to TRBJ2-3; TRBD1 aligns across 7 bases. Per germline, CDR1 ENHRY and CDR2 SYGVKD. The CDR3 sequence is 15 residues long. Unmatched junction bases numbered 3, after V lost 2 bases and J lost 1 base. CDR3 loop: CAISELGQGTDTQYF. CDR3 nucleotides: TGTGCCATCAGTGAGCTCGGACAGGGCACAGATACGCAGTATTTT.

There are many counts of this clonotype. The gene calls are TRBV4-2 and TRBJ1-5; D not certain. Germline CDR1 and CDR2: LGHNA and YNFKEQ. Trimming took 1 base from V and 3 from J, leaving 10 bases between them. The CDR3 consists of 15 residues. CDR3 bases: TGTGCCAGCAGCCAAGTCTCCAAACTCAATCAGCCCCAGCATTTT. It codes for CASSQVSKLNQPQHF.

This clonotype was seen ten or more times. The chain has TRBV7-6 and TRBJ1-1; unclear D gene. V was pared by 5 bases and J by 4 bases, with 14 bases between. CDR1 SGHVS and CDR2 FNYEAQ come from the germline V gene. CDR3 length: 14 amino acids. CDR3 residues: CASSATGWGTEAFF. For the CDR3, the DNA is TGTGCCAGCAGCGCCACGGGATGGGGCACTGAAGCTTTCTTT.

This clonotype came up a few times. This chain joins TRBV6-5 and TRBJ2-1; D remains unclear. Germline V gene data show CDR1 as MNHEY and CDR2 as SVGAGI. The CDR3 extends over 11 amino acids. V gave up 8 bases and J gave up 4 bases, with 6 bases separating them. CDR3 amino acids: CASATYNEQFF. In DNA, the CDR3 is TGTGCCAGCGCGACGTACAATGAGCAGTTCTTC.

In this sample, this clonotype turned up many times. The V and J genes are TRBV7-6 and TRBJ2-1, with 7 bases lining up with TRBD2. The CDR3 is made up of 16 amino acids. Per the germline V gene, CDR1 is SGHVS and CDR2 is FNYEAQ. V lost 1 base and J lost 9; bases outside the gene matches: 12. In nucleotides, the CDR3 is TGTGCCAGCAGCTTAGATCCGCTAGCGGCGCACGGTGAGCAGTTCTTC. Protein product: CASSLDPLAAHGEQFF.

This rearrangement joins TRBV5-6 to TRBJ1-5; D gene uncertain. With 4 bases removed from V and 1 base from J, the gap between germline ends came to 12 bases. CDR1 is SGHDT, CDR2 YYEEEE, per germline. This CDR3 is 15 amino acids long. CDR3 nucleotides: TGTGCCAGCAGCACCGCGCGAGGGAGCAATCAGCCCCAGCATTTT. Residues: CASSTARGSNQPQHF. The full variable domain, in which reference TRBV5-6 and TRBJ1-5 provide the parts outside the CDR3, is DAGVTQSPTHLIKTRGQQVTLRCSPKSGHDTVSWYQQALGQGPQFIFQYYEEEERQRGNFPDRFSGHQFPNYSSELNVNALLLGDSALYLCASSTARGSNQPQHFGDGTRLSIL.

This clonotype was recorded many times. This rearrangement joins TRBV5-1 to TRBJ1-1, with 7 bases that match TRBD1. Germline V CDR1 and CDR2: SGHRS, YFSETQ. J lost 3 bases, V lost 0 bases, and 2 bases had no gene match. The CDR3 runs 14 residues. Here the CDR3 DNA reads TGCGCCAGCAGCTTGGGACAGGGTCACACTGAAGCTTTCTTT. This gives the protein CASSLGQGHTEAFF.

The CDR3 here is CASRGQGWGSGNTIYF. The CDR3, as DNA: TGTGCCAGCAGGGGACAGGGATGGGGCTCTGGAAACACCATATATTTT. The rearrangement joins TRBV6-5 to TRBJ1-3; 9 bases align to TRBD1. The V segment lost 6 bases and the J segment 0 bases; nucleotides outside the gene matches: 6. This CDR3 has 16 residues. Germline V gene lookup returns CDR1 MNHEY and CDR2 SVGAGI.

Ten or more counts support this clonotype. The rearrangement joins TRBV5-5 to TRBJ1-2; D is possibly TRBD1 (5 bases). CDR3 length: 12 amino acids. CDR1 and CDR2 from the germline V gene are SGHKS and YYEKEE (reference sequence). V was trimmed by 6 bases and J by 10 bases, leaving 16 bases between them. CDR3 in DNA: TGTGCCAGCACGGGAGCAGGGTCGAACTACACCTTC. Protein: CASTGAGSNYTF.

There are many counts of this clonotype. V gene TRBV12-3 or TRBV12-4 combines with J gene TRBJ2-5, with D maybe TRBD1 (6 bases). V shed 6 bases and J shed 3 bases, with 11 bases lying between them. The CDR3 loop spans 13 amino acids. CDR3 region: CASRTGFEETQYF. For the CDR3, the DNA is TGTGCCAGCAGAACAGGGTTCGAAGAGACCCAGTACTTC.